This T cell receptor (beta chain) was recorded in a study of blood T cell repertoires in COVID-19. Turning to the study itself: COVID-19 samples from acute and convalescent phases originated in the United States, Italy and Spain.

Repertoires were generated with immunoSEQ multiplex PCR, while TCRdb's copy carries only in-frame clones and drops some. The data contain around 270,000 clones, more than 75% of them singletons. Trimming took off 3 bases at V and 6 bases at J, with 15 bases between the two ends. CDR1 is GTSNPN and CDR2 is SVGIG in the germline V gene (reference sequence). This CDR3 has 14 amino acids. Source material: peripheral blood. The rearrangement links TRBV30 to TRBJ2-1; tentatively, D is TRBD1 (5 bases). The sequence was collected from a man in his forties or fifties who had recovered from COVID-19. CDR3 sequence reads: CAWSPPGAFNEQFF. DNA of the CDR3: TGTGCCTGGAGCCCCCCTGGGGCGTTCAATGAGCAGTTCTTC.